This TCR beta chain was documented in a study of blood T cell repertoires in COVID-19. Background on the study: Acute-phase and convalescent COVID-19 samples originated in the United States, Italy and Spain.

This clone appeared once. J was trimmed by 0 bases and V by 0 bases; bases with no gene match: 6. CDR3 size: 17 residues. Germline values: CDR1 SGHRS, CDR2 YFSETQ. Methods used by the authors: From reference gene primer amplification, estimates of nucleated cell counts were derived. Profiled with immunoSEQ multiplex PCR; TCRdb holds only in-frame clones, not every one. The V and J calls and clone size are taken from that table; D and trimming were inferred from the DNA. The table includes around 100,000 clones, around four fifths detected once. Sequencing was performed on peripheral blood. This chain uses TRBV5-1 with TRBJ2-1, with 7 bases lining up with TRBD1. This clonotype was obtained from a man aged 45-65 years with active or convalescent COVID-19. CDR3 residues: CASSLDRGYSSYNEQFF. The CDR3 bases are TGCGCCAGCAGCTTGGACAGGGGCTACAGCTCCTACAATGAGCAGTTCTTC.